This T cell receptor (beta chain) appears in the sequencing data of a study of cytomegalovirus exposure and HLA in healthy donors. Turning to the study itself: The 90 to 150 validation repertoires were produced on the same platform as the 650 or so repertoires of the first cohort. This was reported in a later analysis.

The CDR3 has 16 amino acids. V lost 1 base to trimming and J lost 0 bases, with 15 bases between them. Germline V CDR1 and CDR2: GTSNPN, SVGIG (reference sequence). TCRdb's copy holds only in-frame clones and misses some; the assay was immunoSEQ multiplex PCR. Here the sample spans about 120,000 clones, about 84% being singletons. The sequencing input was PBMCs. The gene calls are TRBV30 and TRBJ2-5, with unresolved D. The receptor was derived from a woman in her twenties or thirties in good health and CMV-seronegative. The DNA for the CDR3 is TGTGCCTGGAGTGAAGGCGGAGCTACGTACCAAGAGACCCAGTACTTC. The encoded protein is CAWSEGGATYQETQYF.